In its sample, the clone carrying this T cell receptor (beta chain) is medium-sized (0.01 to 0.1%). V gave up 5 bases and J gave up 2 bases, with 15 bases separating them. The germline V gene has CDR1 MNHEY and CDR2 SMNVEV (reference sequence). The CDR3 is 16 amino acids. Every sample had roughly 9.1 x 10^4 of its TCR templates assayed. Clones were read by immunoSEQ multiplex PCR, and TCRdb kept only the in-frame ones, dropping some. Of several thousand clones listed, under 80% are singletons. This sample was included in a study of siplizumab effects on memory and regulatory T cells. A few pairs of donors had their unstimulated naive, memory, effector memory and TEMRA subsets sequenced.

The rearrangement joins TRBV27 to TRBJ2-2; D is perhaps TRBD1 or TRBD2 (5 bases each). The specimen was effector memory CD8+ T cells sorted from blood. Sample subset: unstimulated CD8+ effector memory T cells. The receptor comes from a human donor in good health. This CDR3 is CASSDAGDHNTGELFF. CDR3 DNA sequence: TGTGCCAGCAGTGACGCCGGGGACCATAACACCGGGGAGCTGTTTTTT.